The subject of this entry is one T cell receptor beta chain. Germline assignment: CDR1 SGHTA and CDR2 FQGTGA. J was trimmed by 6 bases and V by 2 bases; bases with no gene match: 7. CDR3 size: 15 residues. Amplified TCR beta CDR3 regions came from RNA transcripts. With the HTBI primer set, the TCR CDR3 went through a first round of RT-PCR. One entry per CDR3 protein, called by TCRdb with MiXCR from the multiplex PCR reads. The sample includes 30,000 to 35,000 distinct CDR3 sequences, 52% of them seen just once. The data derive from a study of T cells in Graves' hyperthyroidism and ophthalmopathy. The chain employs TRBV7-3 and TRBJ2-3, with TRBD2 identical over 8 bases. This clonotype originated in a middle-aged woman with Graves' ophthalmopathy. Sequencing was carried out using blood. The CDR3 protein is CASSLAGGHTDTQYF. In DNA form, the CDR3 reads TGTGCCAGCAGCTTAGCGGGGGGCCATACCGATACGCAGTATTTT.